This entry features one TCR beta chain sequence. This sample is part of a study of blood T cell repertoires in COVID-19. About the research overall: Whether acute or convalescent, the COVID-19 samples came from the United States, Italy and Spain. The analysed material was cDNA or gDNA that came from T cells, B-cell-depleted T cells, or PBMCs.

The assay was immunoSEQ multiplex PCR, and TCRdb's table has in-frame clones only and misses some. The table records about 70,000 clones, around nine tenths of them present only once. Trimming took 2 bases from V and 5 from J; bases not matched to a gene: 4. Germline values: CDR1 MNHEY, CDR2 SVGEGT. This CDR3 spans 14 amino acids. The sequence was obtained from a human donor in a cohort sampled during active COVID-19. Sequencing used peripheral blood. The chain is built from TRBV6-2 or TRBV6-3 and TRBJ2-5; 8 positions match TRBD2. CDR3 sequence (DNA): TGTGCCAGCAGTTACGAGGTAGCGGGGGAGACCCAGTACTTC. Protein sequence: CASSYEVAGETQYF.